Below, one T cell receptor beta chain is given with its context. The source of the sample is a study of blood T cell repertoires in COVID-19. About the study: There were acute and convalescent COVID-19 samples, and they came from the United States, Italy and Spain. PBMCs, B-cell-depleted T cells, or T cells were the source of the cDNA or gDNA that made up the material.

Looked up from germline, CDR1 is MNHEY and CDR2 is SVGAGI. This CDR3 comprises 12 residues. Trimming removed 6 bases from V and 8 bases from J; junction bases left unmatched: 4. This table comes from immunoSEQ multiplex PCR, and its TCRdb copy is limited to in-frame clones, with some not included. In the table there are roughly 220,000 clones, less than 90% of which are singletons. Sequencing was carried out using peripheral blood. This TCR derives from a woman in her sixties who had recovered from COVID-19. This chain uses TRBV6-5 with TRBJ2-1, with 7 bases fitting TRBD2. The chain's CDR3 is CASRRSGDEQFF. The DNA for the CDR3 is TGTGCCAGCAGAAGGAGCGGGGATGAGCAGTTCTTC.